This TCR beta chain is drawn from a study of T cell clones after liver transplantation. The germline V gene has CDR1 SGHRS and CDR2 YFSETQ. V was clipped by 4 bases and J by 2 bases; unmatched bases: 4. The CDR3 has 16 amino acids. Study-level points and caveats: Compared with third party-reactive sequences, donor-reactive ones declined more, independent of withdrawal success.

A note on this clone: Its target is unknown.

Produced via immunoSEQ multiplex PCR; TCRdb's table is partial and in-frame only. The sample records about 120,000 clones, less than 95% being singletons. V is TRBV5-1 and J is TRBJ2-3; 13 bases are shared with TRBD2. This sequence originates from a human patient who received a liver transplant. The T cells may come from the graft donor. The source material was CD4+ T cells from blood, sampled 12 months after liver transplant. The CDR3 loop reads CASSPGLAGNTDTQYF. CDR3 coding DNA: TGCGCCAGCAGCCCGGGACTAGCGGGGAACACAGATACGCAGTATTTT. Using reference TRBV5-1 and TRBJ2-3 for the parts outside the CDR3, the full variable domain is KAGVTQTPRYLIKTRGQQVTLSCSPISGHRSVSWYQQTPGQGLQFLFEYFSETQRNKGNFPGRFSGRQFSNSRSEMNVSTLELGDSALYLCASSPGLAGNTDTQYFGPGTRLTVL.